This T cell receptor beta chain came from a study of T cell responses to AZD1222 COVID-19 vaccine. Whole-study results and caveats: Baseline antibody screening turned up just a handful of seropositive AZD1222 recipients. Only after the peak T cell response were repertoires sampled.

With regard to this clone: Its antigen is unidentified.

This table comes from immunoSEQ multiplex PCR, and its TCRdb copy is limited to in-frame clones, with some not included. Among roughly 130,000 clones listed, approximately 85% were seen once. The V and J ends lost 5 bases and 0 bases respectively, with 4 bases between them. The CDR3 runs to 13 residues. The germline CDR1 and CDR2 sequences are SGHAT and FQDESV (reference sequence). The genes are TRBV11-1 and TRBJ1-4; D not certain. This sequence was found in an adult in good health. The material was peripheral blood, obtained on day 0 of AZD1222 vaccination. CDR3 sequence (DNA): TGTGCCAGCAGCCACACAACTAATGAAAAACTGTTTTTT. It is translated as CASSHTTNEKLFF.